What follows describes a single TCR beta chain. These data are taken from a study of blood T cell repertoires in COVID-19. TCRdb's table, derived via immunoSEQ multiplex PCR, lists solely in-frame clones and lacks some. The sample carries some 250,000 clones, approximately 83% recorded once. The trim removed 5 bases at V and 0 bases at J, leaving 7 bases unmatched. The CDR3 sequence is 16 residues long. Looked up from germline, CDR1 is KGHSH and CDR2 is LQKENI. The receptor was derived from a man in his forties or fifties with active or convalescent COVID-19. What was sequenced was peripheral blood. The chain uses TRBV18 and TRBJ2-3; 8 nucleotides line up with TRBD1. This chain's CDR3 is CASSAYGQGSTDTQYF. CDR3 DNA: TGTGCCAGCTCAGCCTATGGACAGGGCAGCACAGATACGCAGTATTTT.